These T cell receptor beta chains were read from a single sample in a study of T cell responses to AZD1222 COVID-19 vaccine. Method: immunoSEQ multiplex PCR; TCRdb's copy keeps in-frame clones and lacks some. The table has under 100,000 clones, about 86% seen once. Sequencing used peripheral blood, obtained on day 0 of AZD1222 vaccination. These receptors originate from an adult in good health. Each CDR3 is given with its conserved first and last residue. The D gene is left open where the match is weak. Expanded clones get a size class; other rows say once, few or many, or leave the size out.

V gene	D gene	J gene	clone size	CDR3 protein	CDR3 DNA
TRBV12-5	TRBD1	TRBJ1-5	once	CASGLGWDREWNQPQHF	TGTGCTAGTGGTTTGGGCTGGGACAGGGAATGGAATCAGCCCCAGCATTTT
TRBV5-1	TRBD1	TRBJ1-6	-	CASSLAGQGSSGNSPLHF	TGCGCCAGCAGCTTGGCGGGACAGGGATCATCGGGGAATTCACCCCTCCACTTT
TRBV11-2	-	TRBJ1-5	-	CASSLDRDLGPNQPQHF	TGTGCCAGCAGCTTAGATAGGGACCTCGGGCCAAATCAGCCCCAGCATTTT
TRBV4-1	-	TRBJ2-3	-	CASSGAEGVTDTQYF	TGCGCCAGCAGCGGGGCGGAGGGCGTTACAGATACGCAGTATTTT
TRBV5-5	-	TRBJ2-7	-	CASTAGAGAYEQYF	TGTGCCAGCACCGCGGGGGCAGGGGCCTACGAGCAGTACTTC
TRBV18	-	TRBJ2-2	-	CASFPARGTSTGELFF	TGTGCCAGTTTTCCTGCGCGGGGGACAAGCACCGGGGAGCTGTTTTTT
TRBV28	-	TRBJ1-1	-	CASSLRQTLLLGTEAFF	TGTGCCAGCAGTTTAAGACAGACCCTTCTGTTGGGCACTGAAGCTTTCTTT
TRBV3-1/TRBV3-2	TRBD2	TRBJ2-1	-	CASSQQTYEGLDNNEQFF	TGTGCCAGCAGCCAACAAACATATGAGGGACTAGATAACAATGAGCAGTTCTTC
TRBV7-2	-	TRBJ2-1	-	CASSLGSYNEQFF	TGTGCCAGCAGCTTAGGTTCCTACAATGAGCAGTTCTTC
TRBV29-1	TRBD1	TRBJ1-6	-	CSVRGQGNSPLHF	TGCAGCGTCCGTGGACAGGGTAATTCACCCCTCCACTTT
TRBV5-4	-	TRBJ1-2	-	CASSLDGRGYTF	TGTGCCAGCAGCCTTGACGGAAGAGGCTACACCTTC
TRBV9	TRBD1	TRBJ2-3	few	CASSAEGTGKSTDTQYF	TGTGCCAGCAGCGCCGAGGGGACAGGGAAGAGCACAGATACGCAGTATTTT
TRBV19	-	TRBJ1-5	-	CASSNGLFLGNQPQHF	TGTGCCAGTAGTAACGGGCTCTTTCTGGGCAATCAGCCCCAGCATTTT
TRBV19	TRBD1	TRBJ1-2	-	CASRNTGGDYGYTF	TGTGCCAGTAGAAACACAGGGGGTGACTATGGCTACACCTTC
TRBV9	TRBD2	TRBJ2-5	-	CASSPDGSLAGEGETQYF	TGTGCCAGCAGCCCAGATGGGAGCCTAGCGGGAGAGGGAGAGACCCAGTACTTC
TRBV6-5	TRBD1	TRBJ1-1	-	CASSYSDRATEAFF	TGTGCCAGCAGTTACTCGGACAGGGCAACTGAAGCTTTCTTT
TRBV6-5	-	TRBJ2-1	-	CASTFRIYNEQFF	TGTGCCAGCACGTTCAGGATTTACAATGAGCAGTTCTTC
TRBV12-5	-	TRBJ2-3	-	CASGLGLYTDTQYF	TGTGCTAGTGGTTTGGGACTCTACACAGATACGCAGTATTTT
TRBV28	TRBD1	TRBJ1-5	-	CASSWGQLSNQPQHF	TGTGCCAGCAGTTGGGGACAGCTTAGCAATCAGCCCCAGCATTTT
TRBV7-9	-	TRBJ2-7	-	CASSLDLGKPYEQYF	TGTGCCAGCAGCTTAGATCTCGGGAAACCCTACGAGCAGTACTTC
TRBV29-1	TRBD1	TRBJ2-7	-	CSVQTSGTGVREQYF	TGCAGCGTGCAAACTTCCGGGACAGGGGTGCGGGAGCAGTACTTC
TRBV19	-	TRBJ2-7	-	CATKAQGQGHEQYF	TGTGCCACCAAGGCACAGGGTCAGGGCCACGAGCAGTACTTC
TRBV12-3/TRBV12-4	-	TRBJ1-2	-	CASTSRVVYGYTF	TGTGCCAGCACCAGCCGGGTAGTCTATGGCTACACCTTC
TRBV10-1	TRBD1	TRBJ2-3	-	CASSESTGSGRTAFTQYF	TGCGCCAGCAGTGAGTCGACAGGGTCTGGGCGCACAGCGTTTACGCAGTATTTT
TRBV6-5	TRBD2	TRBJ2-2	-	CASFLGGSNTGELFF	TGTGCCAGCTTCCTGGGGGGGTCGAACACCGGGGAGCTGTTTTTT
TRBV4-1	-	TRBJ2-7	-	CASNPRSVYVYEQYF	TGCGCCAGCAATCCGAGGTCGGTATACGTCTACGAGCAGTACTTC
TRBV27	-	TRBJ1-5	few	CASSLTPGHLNQPQHF	TGTGCCAGCAGTCTTACTCCGGGACACTTAAATCAGCCCCAGCATTTT
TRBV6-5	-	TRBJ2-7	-	CASRPPGPANEQYF	TGTGCCAGCAGGCCCCCGGGGCCGGCGAACGAGCAGTACTTC
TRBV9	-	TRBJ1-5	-	CASSPDSYSNQPQHF	TGTGCCAGCAGCCCCGACAGCTATAGCAATCAGCCCCAGCATTTT
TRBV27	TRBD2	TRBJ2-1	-	CASSTSGSPYNEQFF	TGTGCCAGCAGCACCAGCGGGAGTCCCTACAATGAGCAGTTCTTC
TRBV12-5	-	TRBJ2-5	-	CASGLSSREETQYF	TGTGCTAGTGGTTTGTCCAGCAGGGAGGAGACCCAGTACTTC
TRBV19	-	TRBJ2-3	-	CASNKRSTDTQYF	TGTGCCAGTAATAAGCGGAGCACAGATACGCAGTATTTT
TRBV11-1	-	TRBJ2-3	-	CASSPPGAASTDTQYF	TGTGCCAGCAGCCCCCCAGGGGCCGCTAGCACAGATACGCAGTATTTT
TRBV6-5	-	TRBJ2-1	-	CASSYSMGNNEQFF	TGTGCCAGCAGTTACTCGATGGGGAACAATGAGCAGTTCTTC
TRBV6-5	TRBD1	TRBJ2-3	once	CASRRQGMSDTQYF	TGTGCCAGCAGGAGACAGGGAATGTCAGATACGCAGTATTTT
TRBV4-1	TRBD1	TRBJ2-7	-	CASSQFTGADGYEQYF	TGCGCCAGCAGCCAGTTCACAGGGGCGGATGGCTACGAGCAGTACTTC
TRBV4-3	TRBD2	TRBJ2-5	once	CASSPLAGGPWETQYF	TGCGCCAGCAGCCCCCTAGCGGGAGGGCCGTGGGAGACCCAGTACTTC